The 27 T cell receptor beta chains reported below all come from one sample, sequenced in a study of blood T cell repertoires in COVID-19. Produced via immunoSEQ multiplex PCR; TCRdb's table is partial and in-frame only. The profile shows roughly 200,000 clones, just under 90% of them singletons. The sample comprised peripheral blood. Source of these receptors: a woman in her late teens or twenties who had recovered from COVID-19.

The V gene is TRBV4-3, the J gene TRBJ1-6, with D unclear. There are 14 residues in the CDR3. V was cut by 2 bases and J by 5 bases, with 7 bases left in between. Germline CDR1 and CDR2: LGHNA and YSLEER. CDR3 in DNA: TGCGCCAGCAGCCAAACAGTAAATAATTCACCCCTCCACTTT. Amino acid sequence: CASSQTVNNSPLHF.

The rearrangement links TRBV2 to TRBJ2-1, with TRBD2 identical over 9 bases. V was pared by 4 bases and J by 10 bases, with 11 bases of the junction left unmatched. Germline CDR1 reads SNHLY; CDR2 reads FYNNEI. This CDR3 has 15 amino acids. CDR3 region: CASSGLAAPGEEQFF. For the CDR3, the DNA is TGTGCCAGCAGTGGACTAGCGGCCCCTGGTGAGGAGCAGTTCTTC.

This clone was seen more than once but under ten times. CDR3 protein: CASSFRTGDQTQYF. The CDR3 DNA follows: TGTGCCAGCAGCTTTAGGACAGGGGACCAGACCCAGTACTTC. The V gene is TRBV7-8, the J gene TRBJ2-5, with 9 bases fitting TRBD1. V lost 3 bases and J lost 6; bases outside the gene matches: 5. CDR1 is SGHVS, CDR2 FQNEAQ, per germline. CDR3 length equals 14 residues.

This clone was seen more than once but under ten times. The gene calls are TRBV5-4 and TRBJ1-2, with D uncertain. V lost 0 bases and J lost 7, with 10 bases in between. Per germline, CDR1 SGHNT and CDR2 YYREEE (reference sequence). The CDR3 is 13 residues long. CDR3 protein: CASSLGLPSGYTF. CDR3 DNA sequence: TGTGCCAGCAGCTTGGGACTCCCCAGTGGCTACACCTTC.

The chain recombines TRBV11-2 with TRBJ1-1; D is ambiguous. V dropped 4 bases and J dropped 1 base, with 22 bases sitting between them. CDR3 length equals 18 residues. The V gene's germline CDR1 is SGHAT and CDR2 FQNNGV. For the CDR3, the DNA is TGTGCCAGCAGCTGGACCAGCGGGGAGCAATTTAGGAACACTGAAGCTTTCTTT. Amino acids: CASSWTSGEQFRNTEAFF.

The chain has TRBV19 and TRBJ1-3; D unclear. This CDR3 contains 16 residues. CDR1 is LNHDA, CDR2 SQIVND, per germline (reference sequence). Trimming removed 4 bases at V and 0 bases at J, with 13 bases between. CDR3 residues: CASSKAPRDSGNTIYF. The CDR3 DNA sequence: TGTGCCAGTAGTAAAGCCCCCCGGGACTCTGGAAACACCATATATTTT. Supplemented by reference TRBV19 and TRBJ1-3, the full variable domain reads DGGITQSPKYLFRKEGQNVTLSCEQNLNHDAMYWYRQDPGQGLRLIYYSQIVNDFQKGDIAEGYSVSREKKESFPLTVTSAQKNPTAFYLCASSKAPRDSGNTIYFGEGSWLTVV.

The chain couples TRBV7-6 to TRBJ1-1, with TRBD1 as a possible D gene (5 bases). From germline, CDR1 is SGHVS and CDR2 FNYEAQ. CDR3 size: 11 residues. The germline V and J ends were trimmed by 8 bases and 3 bases, with 7 bases remaining between them. DNA for the CDR3: TGTGCCAGCCAGGGCGACACTGAAGCTTTCTTT. It codes for CASQGDTEAFF.

The J gene is TRBJ1-5, the V gene TRBV6-2 or TRBV6-3, with 12 nucleotides matching TRBD1. With V trimmed by 4 bases and J by 2 bases, 15 bases remained unmatched. This CDR3 spans 20 amino acids. Germline V CDR1 and CDR2: MNHEY, SVGEGT. The CDR3 loop is CASSSGRTGTGGAGNQPQHF. For the CDR3, the DNA is TGTGCCAGCAGTTCCGGGAGAACCGGGACAGGGGGCGCGGGCAATCAGCCCCAGCATTTT.

The chain links TRBV4-1 to TRBJ1-4, with 9 nucleotides matching TRBD1. J lost 7 bases, V lost 2 bases, and 5 bases had no gene match. The CDR3 extends over 15 amino acids. The germline gives CDR1 MGHRA, CDR2 YSYEKL. The CDR3 reads CASSQPGTGSEKLFF. CDR3 nucleotide sequence: TGCGCCAGCAGCCAACCCGGGACAGGGAGTGAAAAACTGTTTTTT.

The chain joins TRBV7-2 to TRBJ2-1; 13 bases match TRBD2. Trimming took 1 base from V and 7 from J; bases not matched to a gene: 1. Germline loops: CDR1 SGHTA, CDR2 FQGNSA. The CDR3 runs to 15 residues. In DNA, the CDR3 is TGTGCCAGCAGCTTAGAGGGACTAGCGGGGAATGAGCAGTTCTTC. Translated: CASSLEGLAGNEQFF.

The rearrangement links TRBV12-3 or TRBV12-4 to TRBJ1-3; TRBD1 matches 10 bases. The J segment lost 9 bases and the V segment lost 4 bases, leaving 3 bases of the junction unmatched. This CDR3 has 13 residues. The CDR3 bases are TGTGCCAGCAGTTCCGGACAGGGGGGCACCATATATTTT. This codes for CASSSGQGGTIYF.

J is TRBJ2-7 and V is TRBV6-5; D is unclear. This CDR3 spans 13 amino acids. CDR1 and CDR2 from the germline V gene are MNHEY and SVGAGI. V lost 2 bases and J lost 0, with 5 bases in between. The CDR3 coding sequence is TGTGCCAGCAGTTACGAGAACTCCTACGAGCAGTACGTC. It yields the protein CASSYENSYEQYV.

CDR3 sequence: CASSQLGAYTGELFF. The DNA for the CDR3 is TGCGCCAGCAGCCAATTGGGCGCTTACACCGGGGAGCTGTTTTTT. The rearrangement joins TRBV4-1 to TRBJ2-2; D uncertain. Germline CDR1 is MGHRA and CDR2 is YSYEKL. V gave up 2 bases and J gave up 3 bases, with 10 bases separating them. CDR3 length equals 15 residues.

This clone was observed a single time. The chain is built from TRBV7-2 and TRBJ1-5; 7 nucleotides agree with TRBD1. Germline V gene data show CDR1 as SGHTA and CDR2 as FQGNSA. This CDR3 is built from 13 residues. V shed 3 bases, J shed 6 bases, and the junction held 2 bases outside the gene matches. In DNA, the CDR3 is TGTGCCAGCAGCTTCACAGGGGCTCAGCCCCAGCATTTT. Translating it yields CASSFTGAQPQHF. Drawing the rest from reference TRBV7-2 and TRBJ1-5, the complete variable domain is GAGVSQSPSNKVTEKGKDVELRCDPISGHTALYWYRQSLGQGLEFLIYFQGNSAPDKSGLPSDRFSAERTGGSVSTLTIQRTQQEDSAVYLCASSFTGAQPQHFGDGTRLSIL.

The V call is TRBV5-1, the J call TRBJ2-2; 11 bases line up with TRBD2. Germline V gene sequence: CDR1 SGHRS, CDR2 YFSETQ. The junction had 6 bases not matched to a gene; V was cut back by 3 bases and J by 5 bases. CDR3 length: 16 amino acids. In DNA form, the CDR3 reads TGCGCCAGCAGCTGGACTACTAGCGGGGGTACCGGGGAGCTGTTTTTT. This translates into CASSWTTSGGTGELFF.

This chain joins TRBV7-2 and TRBJ2-1; a possible D gene is TRBD2 (6 bases). In germline, CDR1 is SGHTA, CDR2 FQGNSA. This CDR3 spans 14 amino acids. Trimming left V 5 bases short and J 7 bases short, with 15 bases between. The CDR3 DNA is TGTGCCAGCAGCCCCGGCGGGGCAAGGAATGAGCAGTTCTTC. Translated: CASSPGGARNEQFF.

This chain joins TRBV15 and TRBJ1-4, with D perhaps matching TRBD1 (6 bases). Deletions cut 1 base from V and 7 bases from J, with 13 bases between. In germline, CDR1 is LNHNV, CDR2 YYDKDF (reference sequence). The CDR3 is 15 amino acids. The CDR3 is CATSRVQGGGEKLFF. DNA for the CDR3: TGTGCCACCAGCAGAGTACAGGGTGGTGGTGAAAAACTGTTTTTT.

The chain is built from TRBV7-9 and TRBJ1-1; 8 nucleotides match TRBD1. Germline CDR1 and CDR2: SEHNR and FQNEAQ (reference sequence). V was clipped by 8 bases and J by 1 base; unmatched bases: 0. The CDR3 runs 12 residues. The CDR3 coding sequence is TGTGCCAGCGGGACAGGGAACACTGAAGCTTTCTTT. It translates to CASGTGNTEAFF.

Of note for this clone: Distinct nucleotide sequences in the sample also encode this CDR3. This chain links TRBV5-1 with TRBJ1-5; 7 bases are shared with TRBD1. The CDR3 sequence is 15 residues long. Germline lookup yields CDR1 SGHRS and CDR2 YFSETQ. V trimming: 0 bases; J trimming: 0 bases; junction bases outside the gene matches: 0. CDR3 residues: CASSLEGASNQPQHF. In DNA, the CDR3 is TGCGCCAGCAGCTTGGAGGGGGCTAGCAATCAGCCCCAGCATTTT.

The chain combines TRBV29-1 with TRBJ2-5; unclear D gene. Germline assignment: CDR1 SQVTM and CDR2 ANQGSEA. The length of the CDR3 is 11 residues. V shed 6 bases and J shed 8 bases, with 13 bases lying between them. This CDR3 is CSVESDATQYF. The CDR3 DNA is TGCAGCGTCGAAAGCGACGCAACCCAGTACTTC.

The rearrangement uses TRBV9 and TRBJ2-7, with 7 bases identical to TRBD1. This CDR3 spans 14 amino acids. Germline V gene data show CDR1 as SGDLS and CDR2 as YYNGEE. V was pared by 5 bases and J by 7 bases, with 12 bases of the junction left unmatched. CDR3 region: CASSATGIYREQYF. The CDR3 DNA reads as TGTGCCAGCAGTGCGACAGGGATATATCGGGAGCAGTACTTC.

This chain connects TRBV5-6 to TRBJ2-7; D is ambiguous. The CDR3 contains 12 residues. Germline V gene sequence: CDR1 SGHDT, CDR2 YYEEEE. Between the trimmed V and J ends, which lost 1 base and 3 bases, there was a span of 5 bases. This chain's CDR3 is CASSLRRYEQYF. For the CDR3, the DNA is TGTGCCAGCAGCTTGCGTCGCTACGAGCAGTACTTC. The full variable domain, in which reference TRBV5-6 and TRBJ2-7 provide the parts outside the CDR3, is DAGVTQSPTHLIKTRGQQVTLRCSPKSGHDTVSWYQQALGQGPQFIFQYYEEEERQRGNFPDRFSGHQFPNYSSELNVNALLLGDSALYLCASSLRRYEQYFGPGTRLTVT.

The genes are TRBV7-3 and TRBJ2-1, with D perhaps matching TRBD1 (8 bases). Trimming left V 5 bases short and J 4 bases short, with 15 bases between. This CDR3 is 15 amino acids long. Germline CDR1 reads SGHTA; CDR2 reads FQGTGA. CDR3 sequence reads: CASSLQGGTYNEQFF. In nucleotides, the CDR3 is TGTGCCAGCAGCCTACAGGGGGGGACGTACAATGAGCAGTTCTTC.

V and J are TRBV3-1 (or the pseudogene TRBV3-2) and TRBJ2-5, with D perhaps matching TRBD1 (6 bases). Germline lookup yields CDR1 LGHDT and CDR2 YNNKEL (reference sequence). The CDR3 is made up of 15 amino acids. V shed 8 bases and J shed 4 bases, with 20 bases lying between them. This chain's CDR3 is CASGGDILWVETQYF. In nucleotides, the CDR3 is TGTGCCAGCGGTGGGGACATCCTATGGGTAGAGACCCAGTACTTC.

The genes are TRBV4-3 and TRBJ1-6, with unresolved D. Germline CDR1 LGHNA, CDR2 YSLEER. The V and J ends lost 5 bases and 14 bases respectively, with 16 bases between them. The CDR3 is made up of 13 amino acids. The CDR3 sequence is CASSSHSRLALHF. DNA for the CDR3: TGCGCCAGCAGCTCCCACTCGAGGTTGGCCCTCCACTTT.

The chain joins TRBV6-2 or TRBV6-3 to TRBJ2-1; perhaps TRBD2 as D (5 bases). V shed 2 bases and J shed 6 bases, with 14 bases lying between them. There are 15 residues in the CDR3. CDR1 and CDR2 from the germline V gene are MNHEY and SVGEGT. Here the CDR3 reads CASSYGGWDSNEQFF. The CDR3 DNA reads as TGTGCCAGCAGTTACGGAGGTTGGGATTCCAATGAGCAGTTCTTC.

The gene calls are TRBV5-1 and TRBJ2-1; no definite D call. In germline, CDR1 is SGHRS, CDR2 YFSETQ. The V end lost 1 base, the J end lost 4 bases, and 6 bases lay between the germline ends. This CDR3 has 13 amino acids. CDR3 nucleotides: TGCGCCAGCAGCTTGATCAGTTACAATGAGCAGTTCTTC. It translates to CASSLISYNEQFF.